This T cell receptor (beta chain) is from a study of blood T cells in healthy people across ages. A second 7 to 11 cycle PCR used barcoded and J-beta primers. TCRdb re-derived calls from the 5' RACE reads in MiXCR, one entry per CDR3 protein. Found here are roughly 680,000 distinct CDR3 sequences, approximately 52% of them singletons; the top ten hold approximately 13%. Germline V gene data show CDR1 as LGHDT and CDR2 as YNNKEL (reference sequence). The CDR3 totals 12 residues. Remarks on this clonotype: A single base separates this from a much larger clone, so it may be a read error.

The sequenced sample was blood. J is TRBJ2-4 and V is TRBV3-1, with D perhaps assigned TRBD1 or TRBD2 (6 bases each). This receptor was identified in a woman at least 80 years old in good health. CDR3 amino acids: CAGSHGKGGWYF. CDR3 coding DNA: TGTGCCGGCAGCCACGGCAAGGGGGGATGGTACTTC.